This T cell receptor beta chain came from a study of blood T cell repertoires in COVID-19. Study-level background: T cells, B-cell-depleted T cells, or PBMCs supplied cDNA or gDNA.

Across 20 to 25 US areas, participants ranged in age from about 18 to 90 years. Cohort allocation depended upon clinical history that participants reported. The germline V gene has CDR1 SGHRS and CDR2 YFSETQ. This CDR3 comprises 12 residues. The germline V and J ends were trimmed by 1 base and 7 bases, with 6 bases remaining between them. Authors' data handling: Estimation of nucleated cell counts was performed using reference gene primer amplification. Produced via immunoSEQ multiplex PCR; TCRdb's table is partial and in-frame only. The D gene and trimming were derived from the DNA, and the V and J assignments and clone size from that table. The top ten clones hold around 15% of a sample with roughly 220,000 clones, 80% to 90% of them seen once.

This chain connects TRBV5-1 to TRBJ2-1; D might be TRBD1 (6 bases). The clonotype originates from a woman aged 45 to 65 with acute COVID-19. Material: PBMCs or T cells enriched from blood (not recorded which). The CDR3 sequence: CASSLTGNEQFF. CDR3 in DNA: TGCGCCAGCAGCTTGACAGGGAATGAGCAGTTCTTC.